These 6 T cell receptor beta chains were sequenced from one sample in a study of CXCR3-negative and CXCR3-positive naive CD8 T cells. UMI labels and 5' RACE were used to prepare the TRB cDNA libraries. TCRdb reprocessed the 5' RACE reads; each CDR3 protein has one entry and no DNA is given. The sample table sets out 100,000 to 150,000 distinct CDR3 sequences. The sequenced sample was naive CXCR3- CD8+ T cells from blood. The subset was: CD45RO-CCR7+CD27+CD95- naive CD8+ T cells lacking CXCR3 (TNR3-). These TCRs come from a human donor in good health. Some clones in this sample may be carry-over from other donors' samples.

This chain uses TRBV19 with TRBJ2-1. This CDR3 is built from 12 residues. The V gene's germline CDR1 is LNHDA and CDR2 SQIVND (reference sequence). The CDR3 sequence: CASSIDLNEQFF. The complete variable domain, with remaining parts taken from reference TRBV19 and TRBJ2-1, reads DGGITQSPKYLFRKEGQNVTLSCEQNLNHDAMYWYRQDPGQGLRLIYYSQIVNDFQKGDIAEGYSVSREKKESFPLTVTSAQKNPTAFYLCASSIDLNEQFFGPGTRLTVL.

The chain combines TRBV29-1 with TRBJ2-7; TCRdb's assignment of TRBD1 cannot be checked, as there is no DNA. Germline V lookup: CDR1 SQVTM, CDR2 ANQGSEA. The CDR3 covers 14 residues. The CDR3 region is CSVTPRDRYYEQYF.

The chain links TRBV12-3 or TRBV12-4 to TRBJ2-7. The CDR3 loop spans 11 amino acids. This chain's CDR3 is CASSDGYEQYF.

This chain connects TRBV7-6 to TRBJ2-3; TCRdb names TRBD1, which stays unverified in the absence of DNA. This CDR3 is built from 13 residues. The germline V gene has CDR1 SGHVS and CDR2 FNYEAQ. CDR3: CASSLADGGTQYF.

The chain recombines TRBV24-1 with TRBJ2-3; without DNA, the TCRdb call of TRBD1 cannot be checked. The CDR3 totals 18 residues. Germline V gene lookup returns CDR1 KGHDR and CDR2 SFDVKD. CDR3: CATSDPSRTARPTDTQYF.

The chain links TRBV12-3 or TRBV12-4 to TRBJ2-7. This CDR3 contains 12 residues. The CDR3 reads CASSWSSYEQYF.